Included here is one TCR beta chain sequence, with context. The sample belongs to a study of blood T cell repertoires in COVID-19. The wider study: The origin of the acute and convalescent COVID-19 samples was the United States, Italy and Spain. From T cells, B-cell-depleted T cells, or PBMCs came the material, which was cDNA or gDNA.

Original handling: Cell counts per sample came from amplifying reference gene primers. Clones were sequenced by immunoSEQ multiplex PCR, and TCRdb holds only the in-frame ones, with some missing. The V and J calls and clone size are taken from that table; D and trimming were inferred from the DNA. This table has roughly 100,000 clones, less than 90% appearing once. This CDR3 has 16 residues. Per germline, CDR1 LNHNV and CDR2 YYDKDF (reference sequence). Trimming removed 1 base at V and 5 bases at J, with 17 bases between. The clonotype comes from a human donor in a cohort sampled during active COVID-19. This chain connects TRBV15 to TRBJ2-5; tentative D call: TRBD1 (5 bases). Source material: peripheral blood. CDR3: CATSRVDGLPGETQYF. The CDR3 DNA is TGTGCCACCAGCAGAGTTGACGGGCTCCCAGGGGAGACCCAGTACTTC.